The 18 T cell receptor beta chains presented below share a single source sample, sequenced in a study of cytomegalovirus exposure and HLA in healthy donors. The PCR made use of 60 Vbeta and 13 Jbeta primers. Using immunoSEQ multiplex PCR, the repertoire was profiled, and TCRdb retains in-frame clones only, with some absent. The repertoire consists of around 40,000 clones, with roughly 69% occurring once and the leading ten covering over 6%. The specimen sequenced was PBMCs. These receptor sequences come from a man aged 30 to 39 in good health and CMV-seronegative.

This sequence joins TRBV10-3 and TRBJ2-3; possible D gene TRBD2, 6 bases. V was shortened by 6 bases and J by 11 bases, with 24 bases between the two germline ends. Germline lookup yields CDR1 ENHRY and CDR2 SYGVKD. The CDR3 is 15 residues long. CDR3 protein: CAIRTRIWGDERQYF. As DNA, the CDR3 is TGTGCCATCAGGACAAGAATATGGGGGGATGAGAGGCAGTATTTT.

The chain recombines TRBV6-1 with TRBJ2-5; 7 nucleotides line up with TRBD2. The CDR3 covers 14 residues. Per the germline V gene, CDR1 is MNHNS and CDR2 is SASEGT. The ends lost 3 bases at V and 6 bases at J; junction bases unmatched: 7. As DNA, the CDR3 is TGTGCCAGCAGTGATACATGGGGGGGAAAGACCCAGTACTTC. Translation: CASSDTWGGKTQYF.

CDR3 sequence: CASSSPTGSSYEQYF. The CDR3 DNA sequence: TGTGCCAGCAGTTCCCCGACAGGTAGCTCCTACGAGCAGTACTTC. The chain couples TRBV6-6 to TRBJ2-7; possible D gene TRBD1, 6 bases. The CDR3 extends over 15 amino acids. In germline, CDR1 is MNHNY, CDR2 SVGAGI (reference sequence). V lost 4 bases and J lost 0, with 13 bases in between.

CDR3 in DNA: TGTGCCAGCAGCTTAGTGCGGGCGATGAACACTGAAGCTTTCTTT. Translation: CASSLVRAMNTEAFF. V and J are TRBV7-8 and TRBJ1-1; no clear D. Trimming pared 1 base from V and 0 bases from J, leaving 9 bases between. The germline CDR1 and CDR2 sequences are SGHVS and FQNEAQ. This CDR3 has 15 residues.

As DNA, the CDR3 is TGTGCCAGCAGTGAAGCAGGGGAAGGGGAAGGTGGGAATACGCAGTATTTT. Amino acids: CASSEAGEGEGGNTQYF. This chain links TRBV2 with TRBJ2-3; D is perhaps TRBD1 (5 bases). V was pared by 0 bases and J by 7 bases, with 20 bases between. The V gene's germline CDR1 is SNHLY and CDR2 FYNNEI. The CDR3 spans 17 residues.

The J gene is TRBJ2-7, the V gene TRBV10-3; D perhaps matches TRBD2 (6 bases). The CDR3 sequence is 14 residues long. V dropped 0 bases and J dropped 2 bases, with 8 bases sitting between them. Germline-derived CDR1 and CDR2 are ENHRY and SYGVKD. The CDR3 sequence: CAISESEGTYEQYF. The CDR3 region has the DNA TGTGCCATCAGTGAGTCGGAGGGGACCTACGAGCAGTACTTC.

V and J are TRBV2 and TRBJ2-1; 9 nucleotides align to TRBD1. Germline CDR1 and CDR2: SNHLY and FYNNEI. This CDR3 has 16 amino acids. V was pared by 5 bases and J by 8 bases, with 13 bases of the junction left unmatched. In DNA, the CDR3 is TGTGCCAGCAGTTCATGGACAGGGGAGGGATCGGATGAGCAGTTCTTC. It yields the protein CASSSWTGEGSDEQFF.

This clone turned up a few times. The genes are TRBV4-2 and TRBJ1-2; D remains ambiguous. The germline V and J ends were trimmed by 0 bases and 9 bases, with 8 bases remaining between them. This CDR3 comprises 12 residues. Germline V gene sequence: CDR1 LGHNA, CDR2 YNFKEQ. The CDR3 nucleotides are TGTGCCAGCAGCCAAGATCTTAGTAGCTACACCTTC. Translated: CASSQDLSSYTF.

This clone was seen a few times. The chain is built from TRBV9 and TRBJ1-1, with D tentatively TRBD1 (6 bases). V lost 4 bases and J lost 8, with 15 bases in between. Per the germline V gene, CDR1 is SGDLS and CDR2 is YYNGEE. This CDR3 region has 13 residues. CDR3 in amino acids: CASSRLQGGEAFF. The CDR3 DNA reads as TGTGCCAGCAGCCGTTTACAGGGTGGGGAAGCTTTCTTT.

V usage is TRBV10-2 and J usage is TRBJ1-2, with 8 bases matching TRBD1. The CDR3 has 13 residues. V was pared by 4 bases and J by 8 bases, with 6 bases of the junction left unmatched. Germline assignment: CDR1 WSHSY and CDR2 SAAADI. The CDR3 reads CASSAQGVGGYTF. The CDR3 DNA reads as TGCGCCAGCAGTGCACAGGGGGTGGGGGGCTACACCTTC.

This chain connects TRBV2 to TRBJ1-1; 7 nucleotides match TRBD1. Germline assignment: CDR1 SNHLY and CDR2 FYNNEI. This CDR3 has 11 amino acids. The V gene end was trimmed by 10 bases and the J gene end by 6 bases; junction bases not matched to a gene: 5. DNA for the CDR3: TGTGCCATCACAGGGGTCGCTGAAGCTTTCTTT. This encodes CAITGVAEAFF.

The chain joins TRBV10-1 to TRBJ2-7, with 11 bases matching TRBD1. Germline V lookup: CDR1 WNHNN, CDR2 SYGVQD (reference sequence). The CDR3 extends over 14 amino acids. Trimming cost V 7 bases and J 6 bases; bases outside gene matches: 8. Here the CDR3 reads CASTPGTGGGEQYF. The CDR3 DNA sequence: TGCGCCAGCACCCCCGGGACAGGGGGAGGCGAGCAGTACTTC.

This chain connects TRBV11-1 to TRBJ2-3, with D perhaps matching TRBD1 (6 bases). The CDR3 contains 15 residues. CDR1 is SGHAT and CDR2 is FQDESV in the germline V gene (reference sequence). The V end lost 5 bases, the J end lost 2 bases, and 14 bases lay between the germline ends. The CDR3 coding sequence is TGTGCCAGCAGCCCCCGGACAGCTTTCACAGATACGCAGTATTTT. Amino acid sequence: CASSPRTAFTDTQYF.

There are a few counts of this clone. This chain uses TRBV6-5 with TRBJ1-2, with 7 nucleotides matching TRBD1. This CDR3 contains 14 residues. V gave up 10 bases and J gave up 5 bases; unmatched junction bases: 13. Germline V gene lookup returns CDR1 MNHEY and CDR2 SVGAGI. The CDR3 region is CATQLPTGNYGYTF. DNA of the CDR3: TGTGCCACCCAACTCCCGACAGGGAATTATGGCTACACCTTC.

This clone was recorded once. The V call is TRBV5-4, the J call TRBJ2-7; D possibly corresponds to TRBD1 (6 bases). From germline, CDR1 is SGHNT and CDR2 YYREEE (reference sequence). This CDR3 has 13 residues. V lost 1 base to trimming and J lost 4 bases, with 9 bases between them. DNA for the CDR3: TGTGCCAGCAGCTTGACAGGGCAGTACGAGCAGTACTTC. Residues: CASSLTGQYEQYF.

The rearrangement uses TRBV15 and TRBJ1-1; D is possibly TRBD1 (5 bases). In germline, CDR1 is LNHNV, CDR2 YYDKDF (reference sequence). This CDR3 is built from 13 residues. Trimming took 1 base from V and 3 from J, leaving 6 bases between them. For the CDR3, the DNA is TGTGCCACCAGCAGAGGACAGTACACTGAAGCTTTCTTT. Translation gives CATSRGQYTEAFF.

This rearrangement joins TRBV6-5 to TRBJ2-7; possibly TRBD1 for D (7 bases). Between the trimmed V and J ends, which lost 5 bases and 5 bases, there was a span of 13 bases. Per the germline V gene, CDR1 is MNHEY and CDR2 is SVGAGI. CDR3 length equals 13 residues. Here the CDR3 reads CASSKTGRNEQYF. The CDR3 region has the DNA TGTGCCAGCAGTAAGACAGGGAGGAACGAGCAGTACTTC.

The chain recombines TRBV2 with TRBJ2-3, with TRBD2 identical over 9 bases. CDR1 is SNHLY and CDR2 is FYNNEI in the germline V gene. This CDR3 is built from 12 residues. V shed 7 bases and J 5 bases; nucleotides not matched to a gene: 1. The CDR3 sequence: CASMTSGDTQYF. As DNA, the CDR3 is TGTGCCAGCATGACTAGCGGAGATACGCAGTATTTT.